These 20 T cell receptor beta chains came from one sample sequenced in a study of cytomegalovirus exposure and HLA in healthy donors. The PCR made use of 60 Vbeta and 13 Jbeta primers. Sequencing was performed with immunoSEQ multiplex PCR; in TCRdb, only in-frame clones are kept and a portion is missing. The specimen's table records roughly 88,000 clones. Source material: PBMCs. The receptors here all came from a man aged 50-60 years in good health and CMV-seropositive.

The genes are TRBV4-2 and TRBJ1-1; D call uncertain. Germline values: CDR1 LGHNA, CDR2 YNFKEQ. The CDR3 is 14 residues long. The germline V and J ends were trimmed by 1 base and 1 base, with 7 bases remaining between them. CDR3 amino acids: CASSQVSGNTEAFF. The CDR3, as DNA: TGTGCCAGCAGCCAAGTGTCAGGGAACACTGAAGCTTTCTTT.

V and J are TRBV4-2 and TRBJ2-1, with TRBD2 matching over 11 bases. The CDR3 spans 14 residues. CDR1 and CDR2 (germline): LGHNA, YNFKEQ. J was trimmed by 9 bases and V by 4 bases; bases with no gene match: 5. DNA for the CDR3: TGTGCCAGCAGCCGAGGCGGACTAGCGGGTGAGCAGTTCTTC. This gives the protein CASSRGGLAGEQFF.

The chain joins TRBV4-3 to TRBJ1-5; 7 nucleotides line up with TRBD1. In germline, CDR1 is LGHNA, CDR2 YSLEER. The CDR3 totals 15 residues. With V trimmed by 3 bases and J by 4 bases, 6 bases remained unmatched. DNA of the CDR3: TGCGCCAGCAGCCAGTACAGGGGTCAGAATCAGCCCCAGCATTTT. It is translated as CASSQYRGQNQPQHF.

The chain joins TRBV6-5 to TRBJ2-1; 8 bases map to TRBD2. V lost 0 bases, J lost 8 bases, and 6 bases stayed unmatched. CDR1 MNHEY and CDR2 SVGAGI come from the germline V gene. CDR3 length equals 15 residues. CDR3 sequence reads: CASSYSGGLAYEQFF. In DNA, the CDR3 is TGTGCCAGCAGTTACTCGGGCGGACTAGCTTATGAGCAGTTCTTC.

V and J are TRBV11-2 and TRBJ2-7; 9 bases fit TRBD2. V trimming: 6 bases; J trimming: 1 base; junction bases outside the gene matches: 10. There are 16 residues in the CDR3. Germline CDR1 is SGHAT and CDR2 is FQNNGV. CDR3 region: CASRASLGLASYEQYF. CDR3 nucleotide sequence: TGTGCCAGCAGAGCCTCCCTCGGACTAGCGTCCTACGAGCAGTACTTC.

This rearrangement joins TRBV7-2 to TRBJ2-1, with 8 bases identical to TRBD2. The CDR3 is 14 amino acids. The V and J ends lost 6 bases and 9 bases, in that order; junction bases with no gene match: 10. Per germline, CDR1 SGHTA and CDR2 FQGNSA. The CDR3 nucleotides read TGTGCCAGCAGGGGGACTAGTGGGCGTTTTGAGCAGTTCTTC. It is translated as CASRGTSGRFEQFF.

The V call is TRBV5-8, the J call TRBJ2-1; TRBD2 agrees at 11 bases. The CDR3 consists of 16 residues. Germline values: CDR1 SGHTS, CDR2 YDEGEE. Trimming at V came to 0 bases and at J to 14 bases, leaving 13 bases not matched to a gene. The CDR3: CASSLAATGLAGGKFF. CDR3 DNA sequence: TGTGCCAGCAGCTTGGCCGCGACAGGCCTAGCGGGAGGAAAGTTCTTC.

Points on this clone: Relative to the germline gene, one junction end is altered; a read error may explain this. The V and J genes are TRBV5-5 and TRBJ2-2, with 9 nucleotides matching TRBD1. Germline V lookup: CDR1 SGHKS, CDR2 YYEKEE (reference sequence). There are 16 residues in the CDR3. As DNA, the CDR3 is TGTGCCAGCAGGTTGGGAGGGACAGGGATCACCGGGGAGCTGTTTTTT. This codes for CASRLGGTGITGELFF.

This chain connects TRBV7-9 to TRBJ1-1; D ambiguous. Trimming shortened V by 1 base and J by 11 bases, and 14 bases separated the two germline ends. Per the germline V gene, CDR1 is SEHNR and CDR2 is FQNEAQ (reference sequence). This CDR3 is 13 amino acids long. The chain's CDR3 is CASSLGRGNRAFF. DNA of the CDR3: TGTGCCAGCAGCTTAGGTCGGGGTAATCGGGCTTTCTTT.

This sequence joins TRBV7-2 and TRBJ2-1, with TRBD1 matching over 11 bases. Germline lookup yields CDR1 SGHTA and CDR2 FQGNSA. This CDR3 region has 14 residues. J lost 9 bases, V lost 4 bases, and 5 bases had no gene match. The CDR3 sequence: CASSSGQGGGEQFF. CDR3 coding DNA: TGTGCCAGCAGCTCGGGACAGGGGGGGGGTGAGCAGTTCTTC.

This chain uses TRBV4-1 with TRBJ1-1; D unclear. Trimming took off 0 bases at V and 1 base at J, with 6 bases between the two ends. This CDR3 region has 14 residues. The germline CDR1 and CDR2 sequences are MGHRA and YSYEKL. The CDR3 sequence: CASSQDFSNTEAFF. The CDR3 nucleotides are TGCGCCAGCAGCCAAGATTTCTCGAACACTGAAGCTTTCTTT.

The chain couples TRBV30 to TRBJ2-1; TRBD1 matches at 9 bases. Looked up from germline, CDR1 is GTSNPN and CDR2 is SVGIG (reference sequence). This CDR3 comprises 16 residues. After removal of 0 bases from V and 4 bases from J, the junction contained 7 bases not matched to a gene. The CDR3 protein is CAWSVLLGQGYNEQFF. In DNA form, the CDR3 reads TGTGCCTGGAGTGTACTGTTGGGACAGGGTTACAATGAGCAGTTCTTC. The full variable domain, its missing parts supplied by reference TRBV30 and TRBJ2-1, is SQTIHQWPATLVQPVGSPLSLECTVEGTSNPNLYWYRQAAGRGLQLLFYSVGIGQISSEVPQNLSASRPQDRQFILSSKKLLLSDSGFYLCAWSVLLGQGYNEQFFGPGTRLTVL.

The rearrangement joins TRBV29-1 to TRBJ1-5, with D tentatively TRBD1 (5 bases). The CDR3 extends over 13 amino acids. Between the trimmed V and J ends, which lost 4 bases and 3 bases, there was a span of 10 bases. Germline CDR1 reads SQVTM; CDR2 reads ANQGSEA. The CDR3 loop is CSVAEQVNQPQHF. The CDR3 DNA sequence: TGCAGCGTTGCTGAACAGGTCAATCAGCCCCAGCATTTT.

This chain links TRBV19 with TRBJ2-7, with D tentatively TRBD2 (6 bases). CDR3 length: 16 residues. V shed 0 bases and J shed 3 bases, with 15 bases lying between them. Germline-derived CDR1 and CDR2 are LNHDA and SQIVND (reference sequence). Here the CDR3 DNA reads TGTGCCAGTAGTATAGATCGGCTAGCGCTTATCTACGAGCAGTACTTC. Amino acids: CASSIDRLALIYEQYF.

This chain joins TRBV7-3 and TRBJ1-1, with TRBD1 identical over 8 bases. The J segment lost 1 base and the V segment lost 1 base, leaving 2 bases of the junction unmatched. Per germline, CDR1 SGHTA and CDR2 FQGTGA. The CDR3 loop spans 15 amino acids. The chain's CDR3 is CASSLSGTGNTEAFF. CDR3 in DNA: TGTGCCAGCAGCTTAAGCGGGACAGGGAACACTGAAGCTTTCTTT.

A note on this clone: Other nucleotide sequences from this sample produce the same CDR3. The V and J genes are TRBV10-3 and TRBJ1-5; the D is unclear. Trimming took off 0 bases at V and 1 base at J, with 7 bases between the two ends. Per germline, CDR1 ENHRY and CDR2 SYGVKD. The CDR3 extends over 15 amino acids. This chain's CDR3 is CAISESTGSNQPQHF. Written as DNA, the CDR3 is TGTGCCATCAGTGAGTCAACGGGGAGCAATCAGCCCCAGCATTTT.

The chain is built from TRBV10-3 and TRBJ2-7; D is perhaps TRBD1 (6 bases). Germline assignment: CDR1 ENHRY and CDR2 SYGVKD. This CDR3 comprises 16 residues. Trimming pared 7 bases from V and 0 bases from J, leaving 19 bases between. CDR3 amino acids: CAINARGLPSSYEQYV. CDR3 nucleotides: TGTGCCATCAACGCCAGGGGCCTCCCGAGCTCCTACGAGCAGTACGTC.

The chain uses TRBV5-4 and TRBJ1-4; no clear D gene. Per the germline V gene, CDR1 is SGHNT and CDR2 is YYREEE (reference sequence). V gave up 2 bases and J gave up 5 bases, with 7 bases separating them. The length of the CDR3 is 13 residues. CDR3: CASSLPGNEKLFF. CDR3 DNA sequence: TGTGCCAGCAGCTTACCGGGGAATGAAAAACTGTTTTTT.

The V and J genes are TRBV7-3 and TRBJ1-2; TRBD1 matches at 10 bases. Losses at the gene ends were 5 bases for V and 3 bases for J; bases not matched to a gene: 12. In germline, CDR1 is SGHTA, CDR2 FQGTGA. The CDR3 sequence is 17 residues long. DNA for the CDR3: TGTGCCAGCAGCCCCCGTCCCCGACAGGGGGCTGACTATGGCTACACCTTC. Encoded protein: CASSPRPRQGADYGYTF.

V is TRBV25-1 and J is TRBJ2-2, with 12 bases that match TRBD2. Per germline, CDR1 MGHDK and CDR2 SYGVNS. V shed 7 bases, J shed 4 bases, and the junction held 7 bases outside the gene matches. The CDR3 runs 16 residues. The DNA for the CDR3 is TGTGCCAGCACCTCGACTAGCGGGAGCGGCACCGGGGAGCTGTTTTTT. It encodes CASTSTSGSGTGELFF.